This TCR beta chain derives from a study of CD8 T cells in Susac syndrome. Per the germline V gene, CDR1 is MNHEY and CDR2 is SVGAGI. The CDR3 runs to 15 residues. The V end was cut by 7 bases, the J end by 2 bases, with 15 bases between. Points on this clonotype: The antigen remains undetermined.

The multiple sclerosis controls were treatment-naive patients affected by stable or active relapsing-remitting disease. Bulk CD8+ and CD4+ cells came from magnetic negative isolation; CD8+ TEMRA by FACS. Reverse transcription of roughly 0.45 to 1 ug RNA was carried out with random hexamers. Across 54 Vbeta and 13 Jbeta, TCR beta CDR3 was amplified with immunoSEQ multiplex PCR. In TCRdb, the immunoSEQ multiplex PCR reads were re-called with MiXCR into one record per CDR3 protein. The data show 100,000 to 150,000 distinct CDR3 sequences, with 85% to 95% seen just once and about 0.096% held by the top ten. Study-level results: The study recognized that the number of individuals in its TCR sequencing and HLA analysis was relatively small.

This TCR derives from a human donor with multiple sclerosis. This sequence joins TRBV6-5 and TRBJ1-3, with no clear D. Material: CD4+ T cells from PBMCs. CDR3 in DNA: TGTGCCAGCATCCGGACGGAGTCTGCTGGAAACACCATATATTTT. This gives the protein CASIRTESAGNTIYF.